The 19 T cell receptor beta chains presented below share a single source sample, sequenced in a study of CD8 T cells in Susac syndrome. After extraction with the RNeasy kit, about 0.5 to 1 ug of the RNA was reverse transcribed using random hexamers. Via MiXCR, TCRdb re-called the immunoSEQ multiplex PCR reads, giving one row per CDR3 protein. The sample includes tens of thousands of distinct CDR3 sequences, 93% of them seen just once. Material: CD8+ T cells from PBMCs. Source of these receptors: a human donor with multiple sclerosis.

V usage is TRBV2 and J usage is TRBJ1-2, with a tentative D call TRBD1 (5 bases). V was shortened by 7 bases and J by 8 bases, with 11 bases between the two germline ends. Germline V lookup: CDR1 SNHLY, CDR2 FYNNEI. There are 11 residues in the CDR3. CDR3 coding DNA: TGTGCCAGCACAACGGGGCGCGGCTACACCTTC. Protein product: CASTTGRGYTF.

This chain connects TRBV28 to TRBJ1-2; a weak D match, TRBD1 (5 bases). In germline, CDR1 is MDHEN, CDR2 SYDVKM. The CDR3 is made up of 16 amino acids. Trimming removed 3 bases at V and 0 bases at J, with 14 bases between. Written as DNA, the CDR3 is TGTGCCAGCAGTTTTTTTAAAGAGGGGTCTAACTATGGCTACACCTTC. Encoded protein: CASSFFKEGSNYGYTF.

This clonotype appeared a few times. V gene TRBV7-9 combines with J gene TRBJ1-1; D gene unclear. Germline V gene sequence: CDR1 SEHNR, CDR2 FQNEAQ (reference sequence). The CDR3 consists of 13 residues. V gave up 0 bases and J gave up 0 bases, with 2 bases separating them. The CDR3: CASSLALNTEAFF. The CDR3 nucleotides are TGTGCCAGCAGCTTAGCCCTGAACACTGAAGCTTTCTTT. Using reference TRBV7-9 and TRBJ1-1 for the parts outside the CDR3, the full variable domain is DTGVSQNPRHKITKRGQNVTFRCDPISEHNRLYWYRQTLGQGPEFLTYFQNEAQLEKSRLLSDRFSAERPKGSFSTLEIQRTEQGDSAMYLCASSLALNTEAFFGQGTRLTVV.

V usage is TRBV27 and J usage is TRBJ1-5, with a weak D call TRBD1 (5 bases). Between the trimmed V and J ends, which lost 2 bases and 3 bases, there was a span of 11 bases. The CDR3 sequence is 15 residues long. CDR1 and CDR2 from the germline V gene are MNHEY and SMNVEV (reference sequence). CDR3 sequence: CASSLASGLNQPQHF. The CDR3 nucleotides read TGTGCCAGCAGTTTAGCTTCGGGGCTCAATCAGCCCCAGCATTTT.

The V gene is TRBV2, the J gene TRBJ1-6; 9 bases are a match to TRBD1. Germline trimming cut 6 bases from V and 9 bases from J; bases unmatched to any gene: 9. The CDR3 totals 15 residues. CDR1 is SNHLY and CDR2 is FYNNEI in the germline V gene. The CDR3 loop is CASRANTGGVSPLHF. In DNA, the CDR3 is TGTGCCAGCAGAGCTAACACAGGGGGCGTTTCACCCCTCCACTTT. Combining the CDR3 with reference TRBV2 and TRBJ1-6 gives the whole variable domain EPEVTQTPSHQVTQMGQEVILRCVPISNHLYFYWYRQILGQKVEFLVSFYNNEISEKSEIFDDQFSVERPDGSNFTLKIRSTKLEDSAMYFCASRANTGGVSPLHFGNGTRLTVT.

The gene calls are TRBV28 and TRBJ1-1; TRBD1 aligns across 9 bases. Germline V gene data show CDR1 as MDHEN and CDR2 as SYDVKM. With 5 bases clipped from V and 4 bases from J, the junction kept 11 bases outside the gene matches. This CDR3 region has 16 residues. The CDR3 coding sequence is TGTGCCAGCAGTAGTCGGGACAGGGATTGGGGCACTGAAGCTTTCTTT. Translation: CASSSRDRDWGTEAFF.

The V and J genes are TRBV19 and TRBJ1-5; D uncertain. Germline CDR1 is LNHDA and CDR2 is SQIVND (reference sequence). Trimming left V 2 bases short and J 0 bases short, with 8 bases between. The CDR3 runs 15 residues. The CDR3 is CASSIFSYSNQPQHF. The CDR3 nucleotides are TGTGCCAGTAGTATATTCAGTTATAGCAATCAGCCCCAGCATTTT.

In DNA, the CDR3 is TGTGCCAGCAGTGACAGGGGGCGAAGCAATCAGCCCCAGCATTTT. Its protein product is CASSDRGRSNQPQHF. The chain is built from TRBV2 and TRBJ1-5, with 8 positions matching TRBD1. The germline gives CDR1 SNHLY, CDR2 FYNNEI. J gave up 1 base and V 3 bases, and 2 bases lay outside the gene matches. This CDR3 comprises 15 residues.

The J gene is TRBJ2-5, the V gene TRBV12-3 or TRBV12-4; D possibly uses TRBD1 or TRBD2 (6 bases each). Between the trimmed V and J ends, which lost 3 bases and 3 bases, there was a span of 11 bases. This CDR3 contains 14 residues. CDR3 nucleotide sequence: TGTGCCAGCAGTTTCGGGGGCCCGAAAGAGACCCAGTACTTC. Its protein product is CASSFGGPKETQYF.

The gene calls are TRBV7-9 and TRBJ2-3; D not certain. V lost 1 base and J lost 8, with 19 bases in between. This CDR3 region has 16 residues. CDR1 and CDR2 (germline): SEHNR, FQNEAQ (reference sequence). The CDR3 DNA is TGTGCCAGCAGCTTAGAGGTGACCCCAATGCGAGCTACGCAGTATTTT. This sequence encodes CASSLEVTPMRATQYF.

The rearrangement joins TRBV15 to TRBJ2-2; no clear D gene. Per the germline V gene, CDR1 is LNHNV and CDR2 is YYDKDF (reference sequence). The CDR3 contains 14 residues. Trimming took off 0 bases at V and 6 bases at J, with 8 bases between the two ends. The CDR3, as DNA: TGTGCCACCAGCAGAGATGTTGGGGCCGGGGAGCTGTTTTTT. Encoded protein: CATSRDVGAGELFF.

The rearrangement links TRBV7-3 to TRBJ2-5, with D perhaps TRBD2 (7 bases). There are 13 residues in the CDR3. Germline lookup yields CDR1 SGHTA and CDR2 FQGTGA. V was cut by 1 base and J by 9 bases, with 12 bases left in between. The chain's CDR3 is CASSLNGGPPQYF. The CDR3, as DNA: TGTGCCAGCAGCTTAAACGGGGGGCCCCCCCAGTACTTC.

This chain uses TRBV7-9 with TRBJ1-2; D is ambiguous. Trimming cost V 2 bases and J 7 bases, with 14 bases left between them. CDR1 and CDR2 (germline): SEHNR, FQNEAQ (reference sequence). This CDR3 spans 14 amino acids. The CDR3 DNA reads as TGTGCCAGCAGCTTAATACCGGCGCAGGCTGGCTACACCTTC. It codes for CASSLIPAQAGYTF.

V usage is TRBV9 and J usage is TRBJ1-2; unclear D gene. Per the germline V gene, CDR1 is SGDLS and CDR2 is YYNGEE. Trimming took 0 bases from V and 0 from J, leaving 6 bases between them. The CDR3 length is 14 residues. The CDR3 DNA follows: TGTGCCAGCAGCGTAGACACAGCTAACTATGGCTACACCTTC. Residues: CASSVDTANYGYTF.

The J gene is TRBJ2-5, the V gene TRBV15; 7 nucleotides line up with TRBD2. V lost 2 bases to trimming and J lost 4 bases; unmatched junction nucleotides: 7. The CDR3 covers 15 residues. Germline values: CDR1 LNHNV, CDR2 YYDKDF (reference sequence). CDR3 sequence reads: CATSRYRGGGETQYF. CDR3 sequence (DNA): TGTGCCACCAGCAGATACCGTGGCGGGGGAGAGACCCAGTACTTC. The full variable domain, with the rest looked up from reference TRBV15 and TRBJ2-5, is DAMVIQNPRYQVTQFGKPVTLSCSQTLNHNVMYWYQQKSSQAPKLLFHYYDKDFNNEADTPDNFQSRRPNTSFCFLDIRSPGLGDTAMYLCATSRYRGGGETQYFGPGTRLLVL.

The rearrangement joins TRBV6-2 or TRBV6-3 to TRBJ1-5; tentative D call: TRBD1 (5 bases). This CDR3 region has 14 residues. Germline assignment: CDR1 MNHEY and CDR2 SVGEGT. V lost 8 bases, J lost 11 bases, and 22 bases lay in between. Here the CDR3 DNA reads TGTGCCAGCGGACTGACCAGCCCGGTGACAGCCCAGCATTTT. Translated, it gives CASGLTSPVTAQHF.

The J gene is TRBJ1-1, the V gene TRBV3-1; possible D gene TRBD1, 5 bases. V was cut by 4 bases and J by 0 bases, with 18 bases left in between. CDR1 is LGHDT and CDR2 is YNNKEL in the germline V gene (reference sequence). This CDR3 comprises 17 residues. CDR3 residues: CASSPSRVGAMNTEAFF. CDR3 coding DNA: TGTGCCAGCAGCCCGTCCAGGGTAGGGGCAATGAACACTGAAGCTTTCTTT.

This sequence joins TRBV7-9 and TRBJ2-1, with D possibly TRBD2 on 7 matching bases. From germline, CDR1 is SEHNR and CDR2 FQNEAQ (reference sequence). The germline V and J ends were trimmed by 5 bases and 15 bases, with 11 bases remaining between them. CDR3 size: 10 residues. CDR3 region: CASSRGGPFF. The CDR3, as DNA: TGTGCCAGCAGCAGGGGGGGCCCGTTCTTC.

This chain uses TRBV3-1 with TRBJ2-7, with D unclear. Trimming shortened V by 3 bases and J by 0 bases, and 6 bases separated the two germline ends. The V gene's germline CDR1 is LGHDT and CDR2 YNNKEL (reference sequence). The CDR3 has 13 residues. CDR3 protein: CASSQTSSYEQYF. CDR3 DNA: TGTGCCAGCAGCCAGACGAGCTCCTACGAGCAGTACTTC.